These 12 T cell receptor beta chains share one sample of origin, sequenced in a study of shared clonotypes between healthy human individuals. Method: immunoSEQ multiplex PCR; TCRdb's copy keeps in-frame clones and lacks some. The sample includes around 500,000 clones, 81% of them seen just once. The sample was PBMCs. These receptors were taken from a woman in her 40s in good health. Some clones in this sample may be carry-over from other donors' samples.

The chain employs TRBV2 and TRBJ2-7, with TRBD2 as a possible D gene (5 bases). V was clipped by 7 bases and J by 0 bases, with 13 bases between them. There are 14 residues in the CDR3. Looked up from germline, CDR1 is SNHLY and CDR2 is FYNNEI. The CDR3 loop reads CASNSGIISYEQYF. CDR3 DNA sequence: TGTGCCAGCAATTCCGGGATCATCTCCTACGAGCAGTACTTC. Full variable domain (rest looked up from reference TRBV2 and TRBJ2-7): EPEVTQTPSHQVTQMGQEVILRCVPISNHLYFYWYRQILGQKVEFLVSFYNNEISEKSEIFDDQFSVERPDGSNFTLKIRSTKLEDSAMYFCASNSGIISYEQYFGPGTRLTVT.

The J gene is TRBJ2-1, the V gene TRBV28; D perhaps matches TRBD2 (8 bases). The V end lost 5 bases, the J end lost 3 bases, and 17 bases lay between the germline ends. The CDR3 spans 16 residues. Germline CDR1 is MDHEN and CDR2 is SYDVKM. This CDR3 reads CASSGQVLAGYNEQFF. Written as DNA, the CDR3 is TGTGCCAGCAGTGGACAGGTTCTAGCGGGCTACAATGAGCAGTTCTTC.

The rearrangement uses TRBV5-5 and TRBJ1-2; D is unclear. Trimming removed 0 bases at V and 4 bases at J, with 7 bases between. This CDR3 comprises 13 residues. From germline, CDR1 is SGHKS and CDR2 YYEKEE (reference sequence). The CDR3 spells CASSLVTGYGYTF. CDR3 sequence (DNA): TGTGCCAGCAGCTTGGTAACCGGCTATGGCTACACCTTC. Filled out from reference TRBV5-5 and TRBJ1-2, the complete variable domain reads DAGVTQSPTHLIKTRGQQVTLRCSPISGHKSVSWYQQVLGQGPQFIFQYYEKEERGRGNFPDRFSARQFPNYSSELNVNALLLGDSALYLCASSLVTGYGYTFGSGTRLTVV.

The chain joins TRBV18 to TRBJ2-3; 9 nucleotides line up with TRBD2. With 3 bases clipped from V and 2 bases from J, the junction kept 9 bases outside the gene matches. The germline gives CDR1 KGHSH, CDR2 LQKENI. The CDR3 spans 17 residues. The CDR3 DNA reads TGTGCCAGCTCACCCCTCAAGGCGGGAGGGCCCACAGATACGCAGTATTTT. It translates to CASSPLKAGGPTDTQYF.

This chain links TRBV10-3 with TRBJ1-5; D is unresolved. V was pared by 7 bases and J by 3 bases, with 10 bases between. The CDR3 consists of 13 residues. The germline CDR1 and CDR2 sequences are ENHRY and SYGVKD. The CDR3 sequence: CAITDGLNQPQHF. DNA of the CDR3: TGTGCCATCACCGACGGACTCAATCAGCCCCAGCATTTT.

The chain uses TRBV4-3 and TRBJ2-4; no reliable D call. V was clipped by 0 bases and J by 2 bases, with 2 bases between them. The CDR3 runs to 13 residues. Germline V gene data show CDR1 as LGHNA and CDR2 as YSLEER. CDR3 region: CASSQEPKNIQYF. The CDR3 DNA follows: TGCGCCAGCAGCCAAGAACCCAAAAACATTCAGTACTTC.

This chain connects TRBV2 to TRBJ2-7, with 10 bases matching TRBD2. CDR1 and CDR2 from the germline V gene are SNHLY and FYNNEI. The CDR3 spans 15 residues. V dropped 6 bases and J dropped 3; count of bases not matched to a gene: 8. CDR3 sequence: CASREGLATFYEQYF. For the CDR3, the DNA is TGTGCCAGCAGAGAGGGACTAGCGACTTTCTACGAGCAGTACTTC. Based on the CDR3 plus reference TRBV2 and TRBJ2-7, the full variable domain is EPEVTQTPSHQVTQMGQEVILRCVPISNHLYFYWYRQILGQKVEFLVSFYNNEISEKSEIFDDQFSVERPDGSNFTLKIRSTKLEDSAMYFCASREGLATFYEQYFGPGTRLTVT.

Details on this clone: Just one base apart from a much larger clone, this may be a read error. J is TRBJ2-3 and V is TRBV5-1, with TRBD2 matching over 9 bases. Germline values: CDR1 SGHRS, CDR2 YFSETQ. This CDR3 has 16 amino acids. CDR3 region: CAGSSGRAGGQDTQYF. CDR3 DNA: TGCGCCGGCAGCTCGGGCCGCGCGGGAGGGCAAGATACGCAGTATTTT.

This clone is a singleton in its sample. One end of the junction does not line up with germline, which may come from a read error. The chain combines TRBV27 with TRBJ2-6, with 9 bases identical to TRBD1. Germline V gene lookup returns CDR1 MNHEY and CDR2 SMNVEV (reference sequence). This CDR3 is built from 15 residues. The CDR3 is CASRRTGEGASVLTF. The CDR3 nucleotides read TGTGCCAGCAGGCGGACAGGGGAAGGGGCCAGCGTCCTGACTTTC.

CDR3 nucleotide sequence: TGTGCCTGGAGTGTACTGGGGGCCGGGAACACTGAAGCTTTCTTT. Translated, it gives CAWSVLGAGNTEAFF. The chain employs TRBV30 and TRBJ1-1; D may be TRBD1 (6 bases). The germline gives CDR1 GTSNPN, CDR2 SVGIG (reference sequence). The length of the CDR3 is 15 residues. V shed 0 bases and J shed 1 base, with 12 bases lying between them. The full variable domain, its missing parts supplied by reference TRBV30 and TRBJ1-1, is SQTIHQWPATLVQPVGSPLSLECTVEGTSNPNLYWYRQAAGRGLQLLFYSVGIGQISSEVPQNLSASRPQDRQFILSSKKLLLSDSGFYLCAWSVLGAGNTEAFFGQGTRLTVV.

CDR3 coding DNA: TGTGCCAGCAGTATCGGGGGGGTCCAAGAGACCCAGTACTTC. Amino acids: CASSIGGVQETQYF. The chain recombines TRBV28 with TRBJ2-5; 8 nucleotides agree with TRBD2. CDR1 and CDR2 (germline): MDHEN, SYDVKM. The CDR3 contains 14 residues. The V gene end was trimmed by 5 bases and the J gene end by 1 base; junction bases not matched to a gene: 3.

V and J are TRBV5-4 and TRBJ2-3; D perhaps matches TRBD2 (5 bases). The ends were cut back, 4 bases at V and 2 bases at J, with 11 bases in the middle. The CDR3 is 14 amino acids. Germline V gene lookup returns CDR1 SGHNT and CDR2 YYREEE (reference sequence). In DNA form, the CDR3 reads TGTGCCAGCAGCCCGAGCGGTAACACAGATACGCAGTATTTT. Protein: CASSPSGNTDTQYF.